This is a list of T cell receptor beta chains from one sample in a study of blood T cell repertoires in COVID-19. TCRdb keeps only in-frame clones here, not all; method: immunoSEQ multiplex PCR. The data show about 150,000 clones, about 80% seen once. Material for sequencing was PBMCs or T cells enriched from blood (not recorded which). Receptors were obtained from a man in his fifties or sixties who had recovered from COVID-19. CDR3s include the opening cysteine and the closing phenylalanine or tryptophan. D genes are given only for firm matches. Clone sizes are given selectively: once, few, many, or a class where the clone is expanded.

d_gene	v_gene	j_gene	abundance	CDR3nt	CDR3aa
-	TRBV6-2/TRBV6-3	TRBJ1-1	-	TGTGCCAGCAGTTACGGATCAGGGGCCACTGAAGCTTTCTTT	CASSYGSGATEAFF
-	TRBV3-1/TRBV3-2	TRBJ1-3	-	TGTGCCAGCAGCCAAGCTAGGTCTGGAAACACCATATATTTT	CASSQARSGNTIYF
-	TRBV12-3/TRBV12-4	TRBJ2-7	-	TGTGCCAGCGCCGGTGGCAGGGCCTACGAGCAGTACTTC	CASAGGRAYEQYF
-	TRBV7-8	TRBJ1-6	-	TGTGCCAGCAGCTTAGTCGGGGGTCATTCACCCCTCCACTTT	CASSLVGGHSPLHF
-	TRBV9	TRBJ1-4	once	TGTGCCAGCAGCGTATCGGGATATGGAGAAAAACTGTTTTTT	CASSVSGYGEKLFF
TRBD2	TRBV7-2	TRBJ2-1	-	TGTGCCAGCAGTCCCCCCAGCGGGGGAGGGAATGAGCAGTTCTTC	CASSPPSGGGNEQFF
TRBD2	TRBV10-1	TRBJ2-7	-	TGCGCCAGCAGTCTAGCGGGGGGCTCGTACGAGCAGTACTTC	CASSLAGGSYEQYF
-	TRBV4-2	TRBJ1-3	-	TGTGCCAGCAGCCAAGACCTTTCTAAAAAAGGAAACACCATATATTTT	CASSQDLSKKGNTIYF
TRBD2	TRBV11-2	TRBJ2-5	-	TGTGCCAGCAGCTTAGAGGGGGGGACCTGGGGGACCCAGTACTTC	CASSLEGGTWGTQYF
-	TRBV15	TRBJ1-5	-	TGTGCCACCAGCAGAGATCGGGAAATCGGTCAGCCCCAGCATTTT	CATSRDREIGQPQHF
-	TRBV30	TRBJ1-5	-	TGTGCCTGGAACAGGTATAGCAATCAGCCCCAGCATTTT	CAWNRYSNQPQHF
TRBD1	TRBV4-2	TRBJ2-5	-	TGTGCCAGCAGCCGAGGGGACAGGGAAAAGACCCAGTACTTC	CASSRGDREKTQYF
-	TRBV29-1	TRBJ2-7	-	TGCAGCGTTGAGAGCAGGGGCGCCTCCTACGAGCAGTACTTC	CSVESRGASYEQYF
-	TRBV18	TRBJ1-1	-	TGTGCCAGCTCACCCTCGGACAGAACGAACACTGAAGCTTTCTTT	CASSPSDRTNTEAFF
TRBD1	TRBV6-5	TRBJ2-1	-	TGTGCCAGCAGTCACAGGGGAGATGAGCAGTTCTTC	CASSHRGDEQFF
-	TRBV7-9	TRBJ1-5	-	TGTGCCAGCAGCTTAGTCGGCGGGATTGGGGACAATCAGCCCCAGCATTTT	CASSLVGGIGDNQPQHF
TRBD2	TRBV6-4	TRBJ2-1	-	TGTGCCAGCAGTGACACGGGGGGGTTAGGTGAGCAGTTCTTC	CASSDTGGLGEQFF
TRBD1	TRBV15	TRBJ1-3	-	TGTGCCACCAGCAGAGGACAGGGCTCTGGAAACACCATATATTTT	CATSRGQGSGNTIYF
-	TRBV7-8	TRBJ1-2	-	TGTGCCAGCAGCCCCGAACGGTACAGGGCTAACTATGGCTACACCTTC	CASSPERYRANYGYTF
-	TRBV7-8	TRBJ1-1	-	TGTGCCAGCAGCTCTAGCCCTGTGGTTGAAGCTTTCTTT	CASSSSPVVEAFF
TRBD1	TRBV7-2	TRBJ1-5	few	TGTGCCAGCAGCTTCACCGGGACAGGGGGTAATCAGCCCCAGCATTTT	CASSFTGTGGNQPQHF
TRBD1	TRBV10-3	TRBJ2-7	-	TGTGCCATCAGTGAGACCGGGACAGGGAATCGCGAGCAGTACTTC	CAISETGTGNREQYF
-	TRBV7-2	TRBJ1-1	-	TGTGCCAGCAGCTTAGAGCCAGGGATGAACACTGAAGCTTTCTTT	CASSLEPGMNTEAFF
-	TRBV5-1	TRBJ2-2	-	TGCGCCAGCAGCTTGGGCTTAGACACCGGGGAGCTGTTTTTT	CASSLGLDTGELFF
-	TRBV5-1	TRBJ2-1	-	TGCGCCAGCAGCCCAGACAATTACAATGAGCAGTTCTTC	CASSPDNYNEQFF
-	TRBV28	TRBJ2-7	once	TGTGCCAGCAGTTTAGGAGGGGGCCTCACCTACGAGCAGTACTTC	CASSLGGGLTYEQYF
-	TRBV3-1/TRBV3-2	TRBJ2-3	few	TGTGCCAGCAGCCCAAACCAGGTCGAAGATACGCAGTATTTT	CASSPNQVEDTQYF
-	TRBV28	TRBJ2-7	-	TGTGCCAGCAGTGCCCAGCGGTACGAGCAGTACTTC	CASSAQRYEQYF
-	TRBV25-1	TRBJ1-5	-	TGTGCCAGCAGTGGACAGGACCCGAGCGGTCAGCCCCAGCATTTT	CASSGQDPSGQPQHF
-	TRBV11-2	TRBJ1-2	-	TGTGCCAGCAGCCCCTCAGATGGCTACACCTTC	CASSPSDGYTF
TRBD1	TRBV19	TRBJ1-1	once	TGTGCCAGTATAGAGGGACAGATGAACACTGAAGCTTTCTTT	CASIEGQMNTEAFF
TRBD1	TRBV6-5	TRBJ1-1	-	TGTGCCAGCAGTTACGACAGGGGTAACACTGAAGCTTTCTTT	CASSYDRGNTEAFF
-	TRBV10-3	TRBJ1-1	-	TGTGCCATCAGTGAAGGGGCCATGGGCACTGAAGCTTTCTTT	CAISEGAMGTEAFF
-	TRBV5-8	TRBJ2-7	-	TGTGCCAGCACCCTACTCTCAACCCATTACGAGCAGTACTTC	CASTLLSTHYEQYF
-	TRBV7-2	TRBJ1-5	-	TGTGCCAGCGGGATTGGGGGCGGTTGGCAGCCCCAGCATTTT	CASGIGGGWQPQHF
TRBD1	TRBV7-2	TRBJ1-5	few	TGTGCCAGCAGCTCGCAGGGGGCGGGTAATAGCAATCAGCCCCAGCATTTT	CASSSQGAGNSNQPQHF
TRBD1	TRBV18	TRBJ1-5	-	TGTGCCAGCTCACACGGGACAGGGGTAGGACAGCCCCAGCATTTT	CASSHGTGVGQPQHF
TRBD1	TRBV7-3	TRBJ1-2	-	TGTGCCAGCAGCTCCACCGGGACAGACTATGGCTACACCTTC	CASSSTGTDYGYTF
TRBD1	TRBV11-3	TRBJ2-2	-	TGTGCCAGCAGCTTAGGCGGGGGACAGGGCACCGGGGAGCTGTTTTTT	CASSLGGGQGTGELFF
TRBD1	TRBV2	TRBJ2-3	-	TGTGCCAGCAGCCCAACCGGGACAGCTAGCACAGATACGCAGTATTTT	CASSPTGTASTDTQYF